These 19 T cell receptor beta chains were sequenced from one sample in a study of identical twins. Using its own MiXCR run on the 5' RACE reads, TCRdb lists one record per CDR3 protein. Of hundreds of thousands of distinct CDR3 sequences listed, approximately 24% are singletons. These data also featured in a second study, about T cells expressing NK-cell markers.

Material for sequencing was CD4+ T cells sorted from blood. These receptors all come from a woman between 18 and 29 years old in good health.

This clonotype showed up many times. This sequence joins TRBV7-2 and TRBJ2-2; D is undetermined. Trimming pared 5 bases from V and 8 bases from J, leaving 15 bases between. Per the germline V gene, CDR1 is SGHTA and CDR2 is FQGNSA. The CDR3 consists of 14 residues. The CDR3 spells CASSPQGRVGELFF. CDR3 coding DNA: TGTGCCAGCAGCCCTCAAGGACGCGTGGGGGAGCTGTTTTTT.

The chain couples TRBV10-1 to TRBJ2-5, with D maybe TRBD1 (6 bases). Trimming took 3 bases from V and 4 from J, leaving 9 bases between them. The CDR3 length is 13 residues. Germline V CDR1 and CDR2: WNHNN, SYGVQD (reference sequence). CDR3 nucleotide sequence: TGCGCCAGCAGTGACAGGGGCCTAGAGACCCAGTACTTC. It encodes CASSDRGLETQYF.

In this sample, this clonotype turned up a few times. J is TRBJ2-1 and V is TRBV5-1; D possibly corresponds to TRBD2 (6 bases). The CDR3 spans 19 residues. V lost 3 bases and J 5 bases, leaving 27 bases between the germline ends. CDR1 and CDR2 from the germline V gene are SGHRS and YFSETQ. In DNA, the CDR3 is TGCGCCAGCAGCTCGCGGGGTAGCTTACTTCCCTCCCCTCACAATGAGCAGTTCTTC. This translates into CASSSRGSLLPSPHNEQFF.

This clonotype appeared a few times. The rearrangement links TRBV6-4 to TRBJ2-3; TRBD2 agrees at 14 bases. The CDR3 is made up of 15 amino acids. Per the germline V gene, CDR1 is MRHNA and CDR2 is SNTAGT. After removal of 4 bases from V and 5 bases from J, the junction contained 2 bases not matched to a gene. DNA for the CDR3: TGTGCCAGCAGTGCTGGACTAGCGGGAGGAGATACGCAGTATTTT. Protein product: CASSAGLAGGDTQYF.

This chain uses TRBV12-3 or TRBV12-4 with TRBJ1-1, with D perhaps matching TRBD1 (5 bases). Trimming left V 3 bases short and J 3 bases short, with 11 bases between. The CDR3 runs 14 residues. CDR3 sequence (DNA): TGTGCCAGCAGTTTTGGGGGAGGGGACACTGAAGCTTTCTTT. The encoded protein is CASSFGGGDTEAFF.

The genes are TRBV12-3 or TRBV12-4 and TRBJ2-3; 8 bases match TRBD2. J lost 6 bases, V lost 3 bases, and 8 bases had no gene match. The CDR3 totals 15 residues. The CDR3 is CASSFGIAGRDTQYF. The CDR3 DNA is TGTGCCAGCAGTTTTGGGATAGCGGGAAGGGATACGCAGTATTTT.

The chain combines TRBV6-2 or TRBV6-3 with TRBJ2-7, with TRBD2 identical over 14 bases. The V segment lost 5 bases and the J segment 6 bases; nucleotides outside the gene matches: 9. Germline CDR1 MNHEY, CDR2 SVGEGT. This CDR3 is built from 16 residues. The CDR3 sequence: CASSLSGLAGAVEQYF. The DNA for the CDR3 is TGTGCCAGCAGTCTTTCGGGACTAGCGGGAGCGGTCGAGCAGTACTTC.

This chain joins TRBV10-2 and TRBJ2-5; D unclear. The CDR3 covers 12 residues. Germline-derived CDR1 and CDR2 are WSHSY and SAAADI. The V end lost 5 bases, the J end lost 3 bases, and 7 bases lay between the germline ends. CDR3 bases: TGCGCCAGCAGTCGGCCCGAAGAGACCCAGTACTTC. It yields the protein CASSRPEETQYF.

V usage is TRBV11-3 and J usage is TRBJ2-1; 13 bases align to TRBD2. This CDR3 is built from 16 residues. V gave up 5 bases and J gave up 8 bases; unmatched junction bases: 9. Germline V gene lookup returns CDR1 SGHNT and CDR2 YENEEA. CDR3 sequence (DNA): TGTGCCAGCAGCGTCGGACTAGCGGGGGCCAAGGATGAGCAGTTCTTC. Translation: CASSVGLAGAKDEQFF. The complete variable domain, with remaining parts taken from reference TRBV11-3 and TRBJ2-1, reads EAGVVQSPRYKIIEKKQPVAFWCNPISGHNTLYWYLQNLGQGPELLIRYENEEAVDDSQLPKDRFSAERLKGVDSTLKIQPAELGDSAVYLCASSVGLAGAKDEQFFGPGTRLTVL.

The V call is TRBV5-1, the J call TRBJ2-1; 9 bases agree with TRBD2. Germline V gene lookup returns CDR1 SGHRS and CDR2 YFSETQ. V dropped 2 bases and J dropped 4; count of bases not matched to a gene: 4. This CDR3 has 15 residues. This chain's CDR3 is CASSFASGMYNEQFF. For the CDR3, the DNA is TGCGCCAGCAGCTTTGCTAGCGGGATGTACAATGAGCAGTTCTTC.

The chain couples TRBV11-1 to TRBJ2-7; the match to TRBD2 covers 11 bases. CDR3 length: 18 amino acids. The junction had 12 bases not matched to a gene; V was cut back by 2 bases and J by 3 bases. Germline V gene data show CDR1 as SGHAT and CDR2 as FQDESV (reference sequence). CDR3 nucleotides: TGTGCCAGCAGCTTACAGGCTCTAGCGGGAGGCCTACTCTACGAGCAGTACTTC. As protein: CASSLQALAGGLLYEQYF.

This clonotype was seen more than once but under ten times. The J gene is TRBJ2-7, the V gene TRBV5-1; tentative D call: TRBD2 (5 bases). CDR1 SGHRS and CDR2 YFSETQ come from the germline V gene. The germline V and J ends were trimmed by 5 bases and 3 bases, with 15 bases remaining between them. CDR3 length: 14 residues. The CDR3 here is CASRKAVRDYEQYF. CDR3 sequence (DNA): TGCGCCAGCAGGAAGGCGGTCCGGGACTACGAGCAGTACTTC.

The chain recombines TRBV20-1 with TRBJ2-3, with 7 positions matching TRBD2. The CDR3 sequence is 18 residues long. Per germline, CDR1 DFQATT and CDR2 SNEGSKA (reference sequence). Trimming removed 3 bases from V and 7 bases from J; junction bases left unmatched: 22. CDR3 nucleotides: TGCAGTGCTAGTGGCGCTAGCGGTAATACACCAGCGGGAAATACGCAGTATTTT. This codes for CSASGASGNTPAGNTQYF.

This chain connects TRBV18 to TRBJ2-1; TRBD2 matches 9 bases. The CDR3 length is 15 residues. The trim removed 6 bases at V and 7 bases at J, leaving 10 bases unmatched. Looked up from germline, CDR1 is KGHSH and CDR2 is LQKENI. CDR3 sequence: CASSPLGSGRNEQFF. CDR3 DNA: TGTGCCAGCTCCCCATTGGGTAGCGGGAGAAATGAGCAGTTCTTC.

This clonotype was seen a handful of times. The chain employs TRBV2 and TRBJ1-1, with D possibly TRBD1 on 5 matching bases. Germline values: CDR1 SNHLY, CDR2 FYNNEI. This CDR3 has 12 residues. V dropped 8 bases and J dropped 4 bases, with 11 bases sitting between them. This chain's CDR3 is CASLRGPTEAFF. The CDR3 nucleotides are TGTGCCAGCCTCCGGGGACCCACTGAAGCTTTCTTT.

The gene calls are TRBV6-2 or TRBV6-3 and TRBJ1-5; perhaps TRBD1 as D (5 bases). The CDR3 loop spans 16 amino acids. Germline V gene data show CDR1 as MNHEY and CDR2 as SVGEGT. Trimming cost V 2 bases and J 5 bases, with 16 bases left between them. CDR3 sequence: CASSYRSGGVYQPQHF. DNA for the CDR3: TGTGCCAGCAGTTACCGCTCTGGGGGGGTTTATCAGCCCCAGCATTTT.

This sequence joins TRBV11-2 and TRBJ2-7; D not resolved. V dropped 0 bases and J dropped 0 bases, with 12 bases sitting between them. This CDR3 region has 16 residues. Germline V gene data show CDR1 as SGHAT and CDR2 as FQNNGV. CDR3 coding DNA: TGTGCCAGCAGCTTAGAAATTAATCTTTCCTCCTACGAGCAGTACTTC. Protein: CASSLEINLSSYEQYF.

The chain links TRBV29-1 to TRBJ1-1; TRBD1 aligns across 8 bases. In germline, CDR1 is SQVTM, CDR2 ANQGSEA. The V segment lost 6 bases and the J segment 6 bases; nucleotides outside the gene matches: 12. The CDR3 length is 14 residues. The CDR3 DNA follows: TGCAGCGTGGGGAGACAGGGGTTATACTCTGAAGCTTTCTTT. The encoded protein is CSVGRQGLYSEAFF.

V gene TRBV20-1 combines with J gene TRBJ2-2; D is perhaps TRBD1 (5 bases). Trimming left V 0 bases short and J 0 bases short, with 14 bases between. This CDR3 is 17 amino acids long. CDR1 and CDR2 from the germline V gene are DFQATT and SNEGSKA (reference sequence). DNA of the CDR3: TGCAGTGCTAGAGATCCTAAGGGGCAGACGAACACCGGGGAGCTGTTTTTT. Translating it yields CSARDPKGQTNTGELFF.